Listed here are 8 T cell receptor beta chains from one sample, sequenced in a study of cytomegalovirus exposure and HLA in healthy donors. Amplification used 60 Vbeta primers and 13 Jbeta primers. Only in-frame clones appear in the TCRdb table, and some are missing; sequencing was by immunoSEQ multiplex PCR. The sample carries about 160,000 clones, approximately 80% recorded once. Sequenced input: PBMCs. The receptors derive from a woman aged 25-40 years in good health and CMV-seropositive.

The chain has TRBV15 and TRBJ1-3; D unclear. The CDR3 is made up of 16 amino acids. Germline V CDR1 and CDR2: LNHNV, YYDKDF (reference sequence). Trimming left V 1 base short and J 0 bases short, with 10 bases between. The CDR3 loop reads CATSRGPGTSGNTIYF. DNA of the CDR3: TGTGCCACCAGCAGAGGTCCAGGCACCTCTGGAAACACCATATATTTT.

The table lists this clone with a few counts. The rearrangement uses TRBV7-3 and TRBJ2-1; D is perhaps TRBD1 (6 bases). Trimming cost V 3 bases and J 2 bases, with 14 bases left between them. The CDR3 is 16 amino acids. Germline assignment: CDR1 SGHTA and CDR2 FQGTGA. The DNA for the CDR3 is TGTGCCAGCAGCTTGCTTCCGACAGGTGCCTACAATGAGCAGTTCTTC. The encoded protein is CASSLLPTGAYNEQFF.

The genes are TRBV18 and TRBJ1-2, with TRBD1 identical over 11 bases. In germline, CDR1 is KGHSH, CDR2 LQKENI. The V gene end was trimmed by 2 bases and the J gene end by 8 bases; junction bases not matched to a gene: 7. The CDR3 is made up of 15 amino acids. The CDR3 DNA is TGTGCCAGCTCACCATACGGACAGGGGGCATACGGCTACACCTTC. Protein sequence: CASSPYGQGAYGYTF.

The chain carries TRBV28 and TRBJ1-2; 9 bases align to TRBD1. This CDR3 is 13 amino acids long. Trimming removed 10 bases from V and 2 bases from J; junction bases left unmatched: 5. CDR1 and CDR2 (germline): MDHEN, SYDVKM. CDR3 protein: CAINRGLNYGYTF. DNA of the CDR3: TGTGCCATTAACAGGGGGCTGAACTATGGCTACACCTTC.

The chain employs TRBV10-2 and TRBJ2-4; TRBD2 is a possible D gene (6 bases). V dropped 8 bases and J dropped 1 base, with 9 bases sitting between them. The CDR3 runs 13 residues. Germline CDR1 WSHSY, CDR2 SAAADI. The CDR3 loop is CASGGWAKNIQYF. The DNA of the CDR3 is TGCGCCAGCGGGGGGTGGGCCAAAAACATTCAGTACTTC.

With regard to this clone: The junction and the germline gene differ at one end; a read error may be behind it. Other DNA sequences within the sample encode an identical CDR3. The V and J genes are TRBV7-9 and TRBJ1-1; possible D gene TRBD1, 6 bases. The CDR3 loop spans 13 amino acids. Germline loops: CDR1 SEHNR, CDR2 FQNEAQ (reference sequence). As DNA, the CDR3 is TGTTCCAGCAGCTTAGGAGGGGGCACTGAAGCTTTCTTT. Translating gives CSSSLGGGTEAFF.

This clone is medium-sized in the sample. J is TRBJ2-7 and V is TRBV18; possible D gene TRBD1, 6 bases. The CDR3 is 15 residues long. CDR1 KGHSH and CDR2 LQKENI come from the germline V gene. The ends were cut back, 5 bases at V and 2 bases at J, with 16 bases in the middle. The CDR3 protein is CASSTNRVTAYEQYF. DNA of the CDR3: TGTGCCAGCTCAACAAACAGGGTAACTGCCTACGAGCAGTACTTC. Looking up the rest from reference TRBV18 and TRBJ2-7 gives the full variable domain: NAGVMQNPRHLVRRRGQEARLRCSPMKGHSHVYWYRQLPEEGLKFMVYLQKENIIDESGMPKERFSAEFPKEGPSILRIQQVVRGDSAAYFCASSTNRVTAYEQYFGPGTRLTVT.

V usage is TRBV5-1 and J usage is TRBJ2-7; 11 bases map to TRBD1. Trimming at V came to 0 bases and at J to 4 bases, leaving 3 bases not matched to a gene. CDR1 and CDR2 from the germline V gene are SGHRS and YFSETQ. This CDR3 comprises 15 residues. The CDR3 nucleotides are TGCGCCAGCAGCTTGGTAGGGACAGGGGGGTACGAGCAGTACTTC. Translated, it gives CASSLVGTGGYEQYF.